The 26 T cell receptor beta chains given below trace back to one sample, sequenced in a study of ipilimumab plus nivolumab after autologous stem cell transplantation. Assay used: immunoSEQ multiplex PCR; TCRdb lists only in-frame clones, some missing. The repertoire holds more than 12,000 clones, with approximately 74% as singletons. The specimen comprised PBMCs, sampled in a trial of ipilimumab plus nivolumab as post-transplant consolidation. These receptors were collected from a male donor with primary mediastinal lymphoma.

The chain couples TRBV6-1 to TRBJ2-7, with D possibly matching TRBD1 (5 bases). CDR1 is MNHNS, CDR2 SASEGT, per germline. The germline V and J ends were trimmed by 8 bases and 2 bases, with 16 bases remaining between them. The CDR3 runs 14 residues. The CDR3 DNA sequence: TGTGCCAGCCTCGGAGACAGTCTAACCTACGAGCAGTACTTC. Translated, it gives CASLGDSLTYEQYF.

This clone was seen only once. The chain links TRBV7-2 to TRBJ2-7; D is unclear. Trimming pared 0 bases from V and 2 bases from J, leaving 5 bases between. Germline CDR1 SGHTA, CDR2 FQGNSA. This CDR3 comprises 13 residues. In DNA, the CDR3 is TGTGCCAGCAGCTTAGCCCGGCCCTACGAGCAGTACTTC. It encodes CASSLARPYEQYF.

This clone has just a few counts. The chain's CDR3 is CASSLGTSNQPQHF. As DNA, the CDR3 is TGTGCCAGCAGTCTCGGGACGTCCAATCAGCCCCAGCATTTT. The genes are TRBV28 and TRBJ1-5, with D tentatively TRBD1 (5 bases). V lost 5 bases to trimming and J lost 3 bases, with 11 bases between them. The CDR3 totals 14 residues. CDR1 is MDHEN, CDR2 SYDVKM, per germline.

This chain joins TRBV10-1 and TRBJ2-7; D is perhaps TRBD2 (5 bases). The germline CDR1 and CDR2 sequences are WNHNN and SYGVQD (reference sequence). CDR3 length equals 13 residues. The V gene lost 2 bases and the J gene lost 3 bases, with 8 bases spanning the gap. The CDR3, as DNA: TGCGCCAGCAGTGAGGGACGGGACTACGAGCAGTACTTC. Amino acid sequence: CASSEGRDYEQYF.

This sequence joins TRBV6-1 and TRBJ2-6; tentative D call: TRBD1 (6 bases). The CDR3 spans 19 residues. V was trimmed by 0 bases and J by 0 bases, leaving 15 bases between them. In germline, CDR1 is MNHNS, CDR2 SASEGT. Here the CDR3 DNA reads TGTGCCAGCAGTGAAGCGCAGGGGAGACTTCGCTCTGGGGCCAACGTCCTGACTTTC. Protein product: CASSEAQGRLRSGANVLTF.

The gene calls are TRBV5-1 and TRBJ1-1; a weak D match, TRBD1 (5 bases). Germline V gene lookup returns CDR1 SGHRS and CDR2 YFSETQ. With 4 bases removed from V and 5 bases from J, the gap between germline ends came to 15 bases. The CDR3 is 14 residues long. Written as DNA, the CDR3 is TGCGCCAGCAGCGTGGAGGGGATTAGGACTGAAGCTTTCTTT. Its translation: CASSVEGIRTEAFF.

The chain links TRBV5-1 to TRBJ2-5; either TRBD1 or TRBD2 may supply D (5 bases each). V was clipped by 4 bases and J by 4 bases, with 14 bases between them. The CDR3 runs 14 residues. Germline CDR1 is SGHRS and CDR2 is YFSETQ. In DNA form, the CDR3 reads TGCGCCAGCAGCCCCCTGTCGGGGCGAGAGACCCAGTACTTC. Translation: CASSPLSGRETQYF.

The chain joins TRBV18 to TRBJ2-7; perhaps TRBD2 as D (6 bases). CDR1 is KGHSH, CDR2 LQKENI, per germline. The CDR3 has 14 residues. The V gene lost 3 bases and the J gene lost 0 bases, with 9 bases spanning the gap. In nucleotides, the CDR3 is TGTGCCAGCTCACCGACGGGAGCCTCCTACGAGCAGTACTTC. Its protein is CASSPTGASYEQYF. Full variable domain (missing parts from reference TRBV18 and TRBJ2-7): NAGVMQNPRHLVRRRGQEARLRCSPMKGHSHVYWYRQLPEEGLKFMVYLQKENIIDESGMPKERFSAEFPKEGPSILRIQQVVRGDSAAYFCASSPTGASYEQYFGPGTRLTVT.

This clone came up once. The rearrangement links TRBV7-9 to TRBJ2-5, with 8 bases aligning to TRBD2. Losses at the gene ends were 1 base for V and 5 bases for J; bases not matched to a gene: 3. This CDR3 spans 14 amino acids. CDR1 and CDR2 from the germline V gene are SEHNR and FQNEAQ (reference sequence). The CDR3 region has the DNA TGTGCCAGCAGCTTAGAGCGGGAGATTGAGACCCAGTACTTC. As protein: CASSLEREIETQYF.

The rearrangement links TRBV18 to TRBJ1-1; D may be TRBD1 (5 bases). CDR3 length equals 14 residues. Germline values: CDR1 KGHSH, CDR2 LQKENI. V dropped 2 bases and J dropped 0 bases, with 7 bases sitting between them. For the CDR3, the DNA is TGTGCCAGCTCACCAGGCAGGGTGAACACTGAAGCTTTCTTT. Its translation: CASSPGRVNTEAFF.

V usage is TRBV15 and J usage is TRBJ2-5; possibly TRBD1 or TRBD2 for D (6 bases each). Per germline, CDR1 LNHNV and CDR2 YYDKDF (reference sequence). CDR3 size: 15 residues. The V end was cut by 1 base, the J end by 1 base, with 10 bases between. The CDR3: CATSRGGASQETQYF. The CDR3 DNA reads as TGTGCCACCAGCAGAGGGGGGGCTAGCCAAGAGACCCAGTACTTC.

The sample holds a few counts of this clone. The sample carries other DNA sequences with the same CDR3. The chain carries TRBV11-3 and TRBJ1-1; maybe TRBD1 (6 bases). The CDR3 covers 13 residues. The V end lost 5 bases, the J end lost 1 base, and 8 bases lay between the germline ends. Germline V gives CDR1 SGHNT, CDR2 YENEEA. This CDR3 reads CASSLQGNTEAFF. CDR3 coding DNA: TGTGCCAGCAGCCTACAGGGGAACACTGAAGCTTTCTTT.

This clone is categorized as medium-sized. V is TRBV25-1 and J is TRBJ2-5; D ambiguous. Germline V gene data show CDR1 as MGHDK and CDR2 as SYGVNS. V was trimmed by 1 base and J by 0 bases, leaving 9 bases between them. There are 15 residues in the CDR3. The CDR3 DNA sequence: TGTGCCAGCAGTGAATCGCGCCTGTACCAAGAGACCCAGTACTTC. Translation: CASSESRLYQETQYF.

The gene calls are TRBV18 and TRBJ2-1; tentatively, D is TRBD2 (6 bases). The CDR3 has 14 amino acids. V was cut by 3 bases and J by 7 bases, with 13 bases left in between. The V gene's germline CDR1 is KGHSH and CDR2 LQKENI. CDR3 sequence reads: CASSPEDYWNEQFF. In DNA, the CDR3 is TGTGCCAGCTCACCGGAGGACTACTGGAATGAGCAGTTCTTC.

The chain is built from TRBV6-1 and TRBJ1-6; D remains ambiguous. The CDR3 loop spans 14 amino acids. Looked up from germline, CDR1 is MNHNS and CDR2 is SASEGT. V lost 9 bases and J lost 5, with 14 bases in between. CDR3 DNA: TGTGCCAGTGCACTTCCGGGAGATAATTCACCCCTCCACTTT. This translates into CASALPGDNSPLHF.

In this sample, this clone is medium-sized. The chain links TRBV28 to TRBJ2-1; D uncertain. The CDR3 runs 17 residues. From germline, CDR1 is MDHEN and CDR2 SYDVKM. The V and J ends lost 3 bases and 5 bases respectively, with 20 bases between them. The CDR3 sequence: CASSFDPLALTDNEQFF. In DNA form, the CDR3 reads TGTGCCAGCAGTTTTGACCCTCTCGCCCTCACCGACAATGAGCAGTTCTTC.

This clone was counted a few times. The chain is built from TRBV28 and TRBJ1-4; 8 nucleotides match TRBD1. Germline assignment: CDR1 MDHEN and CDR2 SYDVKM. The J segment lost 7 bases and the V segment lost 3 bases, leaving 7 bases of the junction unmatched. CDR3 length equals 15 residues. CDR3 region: CASSFSGTGGEKLFF. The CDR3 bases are TGTGCCAGCAGTTTCTCCGGGACAGGCGGTGAAAAACTGTTTTTT.

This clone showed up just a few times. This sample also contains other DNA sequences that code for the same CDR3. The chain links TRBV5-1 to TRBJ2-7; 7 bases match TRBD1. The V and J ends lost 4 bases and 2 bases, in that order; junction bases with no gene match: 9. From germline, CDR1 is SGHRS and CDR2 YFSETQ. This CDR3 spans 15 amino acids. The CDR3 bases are TGCGCCAGCAGCCCCATCGTCGGACAGGCCTACGAGCAGTACTTC. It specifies CASSPIVGQAYEQYF. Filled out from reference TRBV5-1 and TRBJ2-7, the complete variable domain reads KAGVTQTPRYLIKTRGQQVTLSCSPISGHRSVSWYQQTPGQGLQFLFEYFSETQRNKGNFPGRFSGRQFSNSRSEMNVSTLELGDSALYLCASSPIVGQAYEQYFGPGTRLTVT.

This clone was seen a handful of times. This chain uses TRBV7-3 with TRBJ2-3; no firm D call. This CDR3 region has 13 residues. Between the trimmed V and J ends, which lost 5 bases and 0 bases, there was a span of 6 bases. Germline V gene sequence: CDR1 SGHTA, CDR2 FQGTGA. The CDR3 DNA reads TGTGCCAGCAGCCCAACTAGCACAGATACGCAGTATTTT. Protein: CASSPTSTDTQYF.

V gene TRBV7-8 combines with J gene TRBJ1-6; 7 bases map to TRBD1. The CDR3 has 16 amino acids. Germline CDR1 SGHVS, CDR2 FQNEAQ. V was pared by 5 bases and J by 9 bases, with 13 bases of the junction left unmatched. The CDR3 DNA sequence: TGTGCCAGCAGCCGCGACGAGGGGGCTCAAGGTTCACCCCTCCACTTT. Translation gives CASSRDEGAQGSPLHF.

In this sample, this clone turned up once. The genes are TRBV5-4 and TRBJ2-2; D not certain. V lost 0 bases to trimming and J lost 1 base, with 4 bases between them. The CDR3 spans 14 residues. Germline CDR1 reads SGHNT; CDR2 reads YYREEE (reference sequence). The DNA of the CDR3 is TGTGCCAGCAGCTTGGAACAGAACACCGGGGAGCTGTTTTTT. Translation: CASSLEQNTGELFF. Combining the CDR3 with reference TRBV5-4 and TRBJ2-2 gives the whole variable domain ETGVTQSPTHLIKTRGQQVTLRCSSQSGHNTVSWYQQALGQGPQFIFQYYREEENGRGNFPPRFSGLQFPNYSSELNVNALELDDSALYLCASSLEQNTGELFFGEGSRLTVL.

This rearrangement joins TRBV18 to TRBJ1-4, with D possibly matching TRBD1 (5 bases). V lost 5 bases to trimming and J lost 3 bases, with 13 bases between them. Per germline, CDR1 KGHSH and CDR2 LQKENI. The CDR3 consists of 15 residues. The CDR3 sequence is CASSKRRGPNEKLFF. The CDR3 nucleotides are TGTGCCAGCTCAAAAAGGAGGGGACCTAATGAAAAACTGTTTTTT.

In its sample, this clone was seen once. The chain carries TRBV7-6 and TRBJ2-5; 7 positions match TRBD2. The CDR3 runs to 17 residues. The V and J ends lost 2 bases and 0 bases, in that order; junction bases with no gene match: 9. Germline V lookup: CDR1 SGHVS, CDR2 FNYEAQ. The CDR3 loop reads CASSLNPSGAYQETQYF. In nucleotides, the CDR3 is TGTGCCAGCAGCTTAAACCCCAGCGGGGCGTACCAAGAGACCCAGTACTTC. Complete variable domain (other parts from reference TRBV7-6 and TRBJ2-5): GAGVSQSPRYKVTKRGQDVALRCDPISGHVSLYWYRQALGQGPEFLTYFNYEAQQDKSGLPNDRFSAERPEGSISTLTIQRTEQRDSAMYRCASSLNPSGAYQETQYFGPGTRLLVL.

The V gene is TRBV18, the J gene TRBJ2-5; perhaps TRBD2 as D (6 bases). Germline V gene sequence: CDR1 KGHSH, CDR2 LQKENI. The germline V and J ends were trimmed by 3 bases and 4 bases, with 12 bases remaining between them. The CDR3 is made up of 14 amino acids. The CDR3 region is CASSPAGRTETQYF. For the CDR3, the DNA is TGTGCCAGCTCACCCGCAGGGAGGACAGAGACCCAGTACTTC.

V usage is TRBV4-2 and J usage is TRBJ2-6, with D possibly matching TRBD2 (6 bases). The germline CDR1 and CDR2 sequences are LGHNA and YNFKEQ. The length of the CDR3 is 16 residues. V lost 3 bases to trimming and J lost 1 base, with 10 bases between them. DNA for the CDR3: TGTGCCAGCAGCCAGGGGGAGGTTTCTGGGGCCAACGTCCTGACTTTC. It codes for CASSQGEVSGANVLTF.

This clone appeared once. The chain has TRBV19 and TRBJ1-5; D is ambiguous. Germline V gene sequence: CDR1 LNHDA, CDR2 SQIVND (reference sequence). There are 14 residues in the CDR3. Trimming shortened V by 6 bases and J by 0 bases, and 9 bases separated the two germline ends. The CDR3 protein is CASRAAYSNQPQHF. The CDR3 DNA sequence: TGTGCCAGTAGGGCGGCCTATAGCAATCAGCCCCAGCATTTT.